This T cell receptor beta chain came from a study of brain T cells in children with intractable seizures. Clones were sequenced by immunoSEQ multiplex PCR, and TCRdb holds only the in-frame ones, with some missing. The sample has roughly 69,000 clones, about 96% seen once. Sequencing was limited to surgery cases with top T cell transcript signatures in brain tissue. V shed 6 bases and J shed 4 bases, with 12 bases lying between them. Per the germline V gene, CDR1 is LNHNV and CDR2 is YYDKDF (reference sequence). The CDR3 has 13 amino acids. This sequence originates from a boy under two years old with focal cortical dysplasia and intractable seizures. This sample comprised peripheral blood, obtained at surgery. This rearrangement joins TRBV15 to TRBJ1-2; D perhaps matches TRBD1 (5 bases). Here the CDR3 DNA reads TGTGCCACCAGGGGGGTGTCGAGCTATGGCTACACCTTC. It encodes CATRGVSSYGYTF.